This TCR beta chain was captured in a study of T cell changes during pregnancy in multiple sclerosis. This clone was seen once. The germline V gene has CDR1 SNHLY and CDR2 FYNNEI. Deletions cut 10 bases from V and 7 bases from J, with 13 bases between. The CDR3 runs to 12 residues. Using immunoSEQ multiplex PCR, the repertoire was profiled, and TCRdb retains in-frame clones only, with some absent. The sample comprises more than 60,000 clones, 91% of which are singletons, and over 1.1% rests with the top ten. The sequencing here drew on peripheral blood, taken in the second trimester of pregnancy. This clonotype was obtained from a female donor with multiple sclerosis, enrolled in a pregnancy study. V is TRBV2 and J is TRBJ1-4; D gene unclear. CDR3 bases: TGTGCCACGACAATGGAGGGTGAAAAACTGTTTTTT. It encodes CATTMEGEKLFF.